This record covers a single TCR beta chain. A multiplex PCR was run with 60 Vbeta primers and 13 Jbeta primers. The table came from immunoSEQ multiplex PCR; TCRdb's copy has only in-frame clones and leaves some out. The table lists about 150,000 clones, about 72% of them singletons, with 4% to 5.5% in the top ten. This entry is derived from a study of cytomegalovirus exposure and HLA in healthy donors. CDR3 length equals 13 residues. J lost 7 bases, V lost 7 bases, and 11 bases had no gene match. CDR1 and CDR2 (germline): SQVTM, ANQGSEA. The chain uses TRBV29-1 and TRBJ1-2, with TRBD1 matching 8 bases. The sequenced material came from PBMCs. This receptor was obtained from a man in his sixties in good health and CMV-seronegative. CDR3 region: CSAGPQGAGGYTF. CDR3 in DNA: TGCAGCGCTGGCCCCCAGGGGGCTGGTGGCTACACCTTC.